Detailed here is one TCR beta chain. Its antigen is still unknown. These data belong to a study of T cells expressing NK-cell markers. Study-level information: Each TCR beta repertoire originated in sorted T cells that were CD3+CD56+NKG2C+, CD3+CD56+NKG2C- or CD3+CD56-NKG2C+. The sequencing cohort of eight donors included seven HCMV-seropositive individuals and one seronegative individual.

One entry per CDR3 protein, without DNA, is what TCRdb gives after re-calling the 5' RACE reads. The sample table includes 200,000 to 300,000 distinct CDR3 sequences. Study-level results: NKG2C+ dominant clonotypes from a handful of donors made up about 1.0-7.5% of CD8+ T cells.

The CDR3 has 17 residues. Germline loops: CDR1 SGHTA, CDR2 FQGNSA. The sequencing input was blood T cells: a sorted CD56 or NKG2C T cell subset, CD4+ or CD8+ T cells, or bulk PBMC T cells (not recorded which). The source is a man between 18 and 29 years old in good health. V usage is TRBV7-2 and J usage is TRBJ2-1. The CDR3 sequence is CASSWRLFRDRYNEQFF.